This T cell receptor (beta chain) was identified in a study of blood T cell repertoires in COVID-19. Across the study: From T cells, B-cell-depleted T cells, or PBMCs came the material, which was cDNA or gDNA.

Original handling: The authors estimated nucleated cell counts from reference gene primer amplification. Some clones are missing from TCRdb's copy, which holds only in-frame ones; the method was immunoSEQ multiplex PCR. V and J calls plus clone size are reproduced from that table; the DNA served to infer D and trimming. The table lists a few hundred thousand clones, about 90% of them singletons, with almost 3% in the top ten. This clone is a singleton in its sample. The length of the CDR3 is 14 residues. Germline values: CDR1 SGHAT, CDR2 FQDESV (reference sequence). V lost 4 bases, J lost 3 bases, and 3 bases stayed unmatched.

The TCR originated in a woman aged 25-40 years who had recovered from COVID-19. This chain uses TRBV11-1 with TRBJ2-1; 7 nucleotides match TRBD1. Sequenced sample: PBMCs or T cells enriched from blood (not recorded which). For the CDR3, the DNA is TGTGCCAGCAGCTGGGACAGCGACTACAATGAGCAGTTCTTC. This gives the protein CASSWDSDYNEQFF.